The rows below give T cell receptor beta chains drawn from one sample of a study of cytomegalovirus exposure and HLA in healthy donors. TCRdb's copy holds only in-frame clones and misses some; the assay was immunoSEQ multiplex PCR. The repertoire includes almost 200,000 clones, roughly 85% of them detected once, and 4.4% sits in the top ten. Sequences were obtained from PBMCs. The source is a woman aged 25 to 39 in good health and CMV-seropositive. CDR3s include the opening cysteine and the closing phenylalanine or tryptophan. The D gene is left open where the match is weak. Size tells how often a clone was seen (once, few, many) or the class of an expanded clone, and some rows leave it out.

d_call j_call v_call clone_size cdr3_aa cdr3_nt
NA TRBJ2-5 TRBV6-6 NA CASRNGETQYF TGTGCCAGCAGGAACGGGGAGACCCAGTACTTC
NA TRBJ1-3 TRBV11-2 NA CASSIRGFGNTIYF TGTGCCAGCAGCATAAGGGGGTTTGGAAACACCATATATTTT
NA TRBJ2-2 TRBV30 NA CACPSSSYTGELFF TGTGCCTGTCCTAGCAGCTCTTACACCGGGGAGCTGTTTTTT
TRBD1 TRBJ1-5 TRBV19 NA CASSIAGGRNQPQHF TGCGCCAGTAGTATAGCAGGGGGGCGAAATCAGCCCCAGCATTTT
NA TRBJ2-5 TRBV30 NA CAWSVSSTVQETQYF TGTGCCTGGAGTGTGTCTAGTACTGTTCAAGAGACCCAGTACTTC
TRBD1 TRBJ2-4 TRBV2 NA CASSGTGGHDIQYF TGTGCCAGCAGTGGAACAGGGGGCCACGACATTCAGTACTTC
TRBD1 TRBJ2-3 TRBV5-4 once CASSYRGPTDTQYF TGTGCCAGCAGCTACAGGGGGCCGACAGATACGCAGTATTTT
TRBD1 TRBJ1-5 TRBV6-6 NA CASSYPGQGFNQPQHF TGTGCCAGCAGTTACCCGGGACAGGGGTTCAATCAGCCCCAGCATTTT
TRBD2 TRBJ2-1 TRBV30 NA CAWSDGLAVQNEQFF TGTGCCTGGAGTGACGGACTAGCGGTTCAGAATGAGCAGTTCTTC
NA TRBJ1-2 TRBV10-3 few CAISESGSGGYTF TGTGCCATCAGTGAGTCGGGCAGTGGTGGCTACACCTTC
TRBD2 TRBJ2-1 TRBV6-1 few CASSERRGDRYNEQFF TGTGCCAGCAGTGAAAGGCGGGGGGACCGATACAATGAGCAGTTCTTC
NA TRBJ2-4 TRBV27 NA CASSSGAVAKNIQYF TGTGCCAGCAGTTCAGGGGCCGTGGCCAAAAACATTCAGTACTTC
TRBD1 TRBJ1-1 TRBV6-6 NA CASNRGTDTEAFF TGTGCCAGCAACAGGGGGACGGACACTGAAGCTTTCTTT
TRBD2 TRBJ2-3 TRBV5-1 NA CASKLAGGTDTQYF TGCGCCAGCAAACTAGCGGGAGGCACAGATACGCAGTATTTT
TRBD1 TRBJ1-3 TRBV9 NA CASSVRPATGRGNTIYF TGTGCCAGCAGCGTAAGGCCGGCGACAGGGCGAGGAAACACCATATATTTT
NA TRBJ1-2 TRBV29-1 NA CSAGSGGDYGYTF TGCAGCGCCGGGTCGGGGGGAGACTATGGCTACACCTTC
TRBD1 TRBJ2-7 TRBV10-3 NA CAISGGQGVYEQYF TGTGCCATCAGTGGAGGACAGGGTGTCTACGAGCAGTACTTC
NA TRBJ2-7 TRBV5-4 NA CASSLGGTGPYEQYF TGTGCCAGCAGCTTGGGTGGGACTGGTCCCTACGAGCAGTACTTC
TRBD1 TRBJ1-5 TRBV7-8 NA CASSPTTGGPQEAQHF TGTGCCAGCAGCCCCACCACAGGGGGCCCCCAGGAAGCCCAGCATTTT
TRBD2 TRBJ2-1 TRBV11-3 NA CASSGRTSGTYNEQFF TGTGCCAGCAGCGGGCGGACTAGCGGGACCTACAATGAGCAGTTCTTC
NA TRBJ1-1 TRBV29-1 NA CSVVVGEHNTEAFF TGCAGCGTTGTAGTTGGAGAACACAACACTGAAGCTTTCTTT
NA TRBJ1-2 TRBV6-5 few CASSRGGDGYTF TGTGCCAGCAGTCGTGGGGGGGACGGCTACACCTTC
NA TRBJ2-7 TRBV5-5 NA CASSWAGPSFYEQYF TGTGCCAGCAGCTGGGCGGGACCCTCCTTTTACGAGCAGTACTTC
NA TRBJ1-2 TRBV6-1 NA CASSEEPPLITPPYYGYTF TGTGCCAGCAGTGAAGAACCCCCCCTGATTACTCCTCCGTACTATGGCTACACCTTC
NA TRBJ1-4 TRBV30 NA CAWTYGGGSAFEKLFF TGTGCCTGGACCTACGGTGGGGGCTCCGCCTTTGAAAAACTGTTTTTT
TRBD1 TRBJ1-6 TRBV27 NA CASRGQGNSPLHF TGTGCCAGCAGAGGACAGGGCAATTCACCCCTCCACTTT
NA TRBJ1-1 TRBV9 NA CASSLNREGTEAFF TGTGCCAGCAGCTTAAACCGGGAAGGGACTGAAGCTTTCTTT
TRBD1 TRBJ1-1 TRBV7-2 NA CASSWGQGTEAFF TGTGCCAGCAGCTGGGGACAGGGCACTGAAGCTTTCTTT
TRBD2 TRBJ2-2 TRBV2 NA CASSVYGGGNTGELFF TGTGCCAGCAGTGTATATGGCGGGGGAAACACCGGGGAGCTGTTTTTT
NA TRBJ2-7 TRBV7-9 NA CASSSYPGTYSYEQYF TGTGCCAGCAGCTCATATCCCGGGACTTACTCCTACGAGCAGTACTTC
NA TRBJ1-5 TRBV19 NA CASSRPGRGENQPQHF TGTGCCAGTAGTAGGCCGGGGCGGGGGGAGAATCAGCCCCAGCATTTT
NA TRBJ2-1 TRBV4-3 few CASSQEVWTTYEQFF TGCGCCAGCAGCCAAGAGGTGTGGACTACCTATGAGCAGTTCTTC
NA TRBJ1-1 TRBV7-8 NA CASSLTVDARNTEAFF TGTGCCAGCAGCCTGACCGTTGACGCTAGAAACACTGAAGCTTTCTTT
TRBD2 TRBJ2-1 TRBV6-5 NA CASTSGGPYNEQFF TGTGCCAGCACCTCGGGGGGGCCCTACAATGAGCAGTTCTTC
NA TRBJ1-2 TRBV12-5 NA CASGQSNYGYTF TGTGCTAGTGGACAGAGTAACTATGGCTACACCTTC
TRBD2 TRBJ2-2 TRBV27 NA CASSGSGYTGELFF TGTGCAAGTAGCGGGAGTGGGTACACCGGGGAGCTGTTTTTT
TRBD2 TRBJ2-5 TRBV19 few CASSTSSSGSSNF TGTGCCAGTAGTACTTCATCTAGCGGGAGTTCCAACTTC
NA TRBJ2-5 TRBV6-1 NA CASSDLRGASIETQYF TGTGCCAGCAGTGACCTCAGGGGAGCTAGCATCGAGACCCAGTACTTC
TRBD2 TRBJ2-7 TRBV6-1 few CASTGLAGTYEQYF TGTGCCAGCACGGGACTAGCGGGAACCTACGAGCAGTACTTC
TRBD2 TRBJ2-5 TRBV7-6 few CASSLKPHLAGRETQYF TGTGCCAGCAGCTTAAAACCCCATCTAGCGGGACGAGAGACCCAGTACTTC
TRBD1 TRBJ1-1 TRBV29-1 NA CSVEGGQLNTEAFF TGCAGCGTTGAGGGGGGACAGTTGAACACTGAAGCTTTCTTT
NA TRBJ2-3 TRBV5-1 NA CASSPEVTDTQYF TGCGCCAGCAGCCCTGAGGTCACAGATACGCAGTATTTT
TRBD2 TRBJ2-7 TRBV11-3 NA CASSQTRLAVSYEQYF TGTGCCAGCAGCCAAACCCGACTAGCGGTCTCCTACGAGCAGTACTTC
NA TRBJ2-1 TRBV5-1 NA CASSLAPGAQDEQFF TGCGCCAGCAGCTTGGCACCGGGAGCCCAAGATGAGCAGTTCTTC
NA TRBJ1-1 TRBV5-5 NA CASSLATGEAFF TGTGCCAGCAGCTTGGCGACAGGCGAAGCTTTCTTT
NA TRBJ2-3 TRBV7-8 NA CASSLALPLNTQYF TGTGCCAGCAGCTTAGCGCTACCCCTAAATACGCAGTATTTT